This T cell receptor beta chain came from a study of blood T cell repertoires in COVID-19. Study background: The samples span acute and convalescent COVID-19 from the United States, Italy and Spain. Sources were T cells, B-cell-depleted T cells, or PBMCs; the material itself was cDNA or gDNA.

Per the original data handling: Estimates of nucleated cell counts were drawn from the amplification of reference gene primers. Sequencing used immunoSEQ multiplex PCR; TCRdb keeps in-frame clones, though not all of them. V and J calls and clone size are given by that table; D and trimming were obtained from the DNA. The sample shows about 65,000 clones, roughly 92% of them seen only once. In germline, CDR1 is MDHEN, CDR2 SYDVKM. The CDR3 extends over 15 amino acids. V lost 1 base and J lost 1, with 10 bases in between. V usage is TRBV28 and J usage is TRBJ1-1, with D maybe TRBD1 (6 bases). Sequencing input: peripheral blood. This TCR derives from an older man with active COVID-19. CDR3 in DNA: TGTGCCAGCAGTTTATATCAGGGGAGGAACACTGAAGCTTTCTTT. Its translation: CASSLYQGRNTEAFF.